A selection of T cell receptor beta chains follows, all from one sample in a study of CD8 T cells in Susac syndrome. TCRdb reanalysed the immunoSEQ multiplex PCR reads using MiXCR and keeps one entry per CDR3 protein. This sample has 150,000 or so distinct CDR3 sequences, with roughly 94% found just once. Sequencing was done on a sample of CD4+ T cells from PBMCs. These receptor sequences come from a human donor with multiple sclerosis. Each CDR3 is given with its conserved first and last residue. Each record gives: J gene, D gene, V gene, clone size, CDR3 protein, CDR3 DNA. A D gene is named only where the DNA matches it firmly. Part of the rows lack a size; the others show once, few, many or a class for expanded clones.

>TRBJ1-4|TRBD1|TRBV4-1|.
CASSQDRGTLAEKLFF
TGCGCCAGCAGCCAAGACAGGGGGACATTAGCCGAAAAACTGTTTTTT
>TRBJ2-5|TRBD2|TRBV7-3|.
CASSSLPLTSEKYF
TGTGCCAGCAGCTCCCTCCCTCTGACTAGCGAGAAGTACTTC
>TRBJ2-5|.|TRBV4-3|.
CASSQEARGRWETQYF
TGCGCCAGCAGCCAAGAGGCAAGGGGGAGGTGGGAGACCCAGTACTTC
>TRBJ1-5|TRBD1|TRBV15|.
CATSRDRGLQPQHF
TGTGCCACCAGCAGAGACAGGGGGCTTCAGCCCCAGCATTTT
>TRBJ1-2|.|TRBV5-4|.
CASSLPAGDGYTF
TGTGCCAGCAGCTTGCCGGCAGGGGATGGCTACACCTTC
>TRBJ1-5|TRBD1|TRBV28|once
CATINPGTGLNQPQHF
TGTGCGACAATCAACCCCGGGACAGGCTTAAATCAGCCCCAGCATTTT
>TRBJ1-2|.|TRBV4-1|.
CASSPPDVLYGYTF
TGCGCCAGCAGCCCCCCGGACGTTCTCTATGGCTACACCTTC
>TRBJ1-5|.|TRBV2|.
CASTWGLRGYQPQHF
TGTGCCAGCACCTGGGGGCTGAGGGGGTATCAGCCCCAGCATTTT
>TRBJ1-2|.|TRBV11-2|.
CASSYNNYGYTF
TGTGCCAGCAGCTATAATAACTATGGCTACACCTTC
>TRBJ2-2|.|TRBV6-2/TRBV6-3|.
CASGRPNTGELFF
TGTGCCAGCGGCCGCCCGAACACCGGGGAGCTGTTTTTT
>TRBJ1-1|TRBD1|TRBV3-1|.
CASSHLTGVEAFF
TGTGCCAGCAGCCACCTGACAGGGGTTGAAGCTTTCTTT
>TRBJ1-2|TRBD1|TRBV18|.
CASDRGQGAFGYTF
TGTGCCAGCGACCGCGGGCAGGGGGCGTTTGGCTACACCTTC
>TRBJ1-5|.|TRBV18|.
CASSPGEGQPQHF
TGTGCCAGCTCACCAGGGGAAGGGCAGCCCCAGCATTTT
>TRBJ1-5|.|TRBV3-1|.
CASSEKGGISNQPQHF
TGTGCCAGCAGCGAAAAGGGAGGGATTAGCAATCAGCCCCAGCATTTT
>TRBJ2-2|.|TRBV27|once
CASSFRRDTGELFF
TGTGCCAGCAGTTTTAGAAGGGACACCGGGGAGCTGTTTTTT
>TRBJ2-4|TRBD1|TRBV5-1|.
CASSNRDSGENIQYF
TGCGCCAGCAGCAACCGGGACAGCGGCGAAAACATTCAGTACTTC
>TRBJ2-2|.|TRBV12-3/TRBV12-4|.
CASRLRGARRTGELFF
TGTGCCAGCAGGCTCAGAGGCGCGCGACGCACCGGGGAGCTGTTTTTT
>TRBJ2-3|.|TRBV18|.
CASSPPSGSSTDTQYF
TGTGCCAGCTCGCCGCCCTCGGGCTCCAGCACAGATACGCAGTATTTT
>TRBJ2-1|TRBD2|TRBV18|.
CASSPGTSGANEQFF
TGTGCCAGCTCCCCCGGGACTAGCGGGGCCAATGAGCAGTTCTTC
>TRBJ1-2|TRBD1|TRBV7-9|.
CASSSGTGLSYGYTF
TGTGCCAGCAGCTCCGGGACAGGTTTGAGCTATGGCTACACCTTC
>TRBJ2-1|TRBD2|TRBV15|.
CATTRAGGPASEQFF
TGTGCCACCACCCGAGCGGGAGGGCCGGCCAGTGAGCAGTTCTTC
>TRBJ2-1|.|TRBV6-2/TRBV6-3|.
CASSWRGSSYNEQFF
TGTGCCAGCAGTTGGCGCGGAAGCTCCTACAATGAGCAGTTCTTC
>TRBJ2-3|.|TRBV12-3/TRBV12-4|.
CASSPRESTDTQYF
TGTGCCAGCAGCCCCAGGGAGTCCACAGATACGCAGTATTTT
>TRBJ2-1|.|TRBV4-1|.
CASSQEDGSYNEQFF
TGCGCCAGCAGCCAAGAGGACGGGTCCTACAATGAGCAGTTCTTC
>TRBJ1-1|TRBD1|TRBV7-2|.
CASSRRGEAFF
TGTGCCAGCAGCCGCAGGGGGGAGGCTTTCTTT
>TRBJ1-1|.|TRBV30|.
CAWGRSNTEAFF
TGTGCCTGGGGGCGGTCGAACACTGAAGCTTTCTTT
>TRBJ1-5|.|TRBV2|.
CASGAGGNQPQHF
TGTGCCAGCGGGGCAGGCGGCAATCAGCCCCAGCATTTT
>TRBJ1-2|.|TRBV5-4|.
CASSYSGKGYGYTF
TGTGCCAGCAGCTACTCCGGGAAAGGCTATGGCTACACCTTC
>TRBJ1-1|.|TRBV11-2|.
CASSGRESTEAFF
TGTGCCAGCAGCGGACGGGAGAGCACTGAAGCTTTCTTT
>TRBJ2-5|TRBD1|TRBV28|.
CASRWGQGLLDQYF
TGTGCCAGCAGATGGGGACAGGGGCTTTTGGACCAGTACTTC
>TRBJ1-2|.|TRBV20-1|.
CSAQDGIGYTF
TGCAGTGCCCAGGACGGTATAGGCTACACCTTC
>TRBJ2-7|.|TRBV5-6|.
CASSLRIGLRYYEQYF
TGTGCCAGCAGCTTGAGGATAGGATTAAGATATTACGAGCAGTACTTC
>TRBJ2-2|.|TRBV19|.
CASWPGGIGELFF
TGTGCCAGCTGGCCCGGAGGGATCGGGGAGCTGTTTTTT
>TRBJ2-3|.|TRBV13|.
CASMLKSHGSLKTSTDTQYF
TGTGCCAGCATGCTCAAATCCCATGGGAGCCTCAAAACTAGCACAGATACGCAGTATTTT
>TRBJ1-2|.|TRBV5-1|.
CASSSDGPYGYTF
TGCGCCAGCAGCTCGGACGGACCGTATGGCTACACCTTC
>TRBJ2-4|.|TRBV29-1|.
CSVALGTGLAKNIQYF
TGCAGCGTTGCTCTGGGGACCGGACTAGCCAAAAACATTCAGTACTTC
>TRBJ2-2|.|TRBV7-2|.
CASSEARVDTGELFF
TGTGCCAGCAGCGAAGCCAGGGTTGACACCGGGGAGCTGTTTTTT
>TRBJ2-1|TRBD2|TRBV9|.
CASSVAASGSDEQFF
TGTGCCAGCAGCGTAGCGGCTAGCGGGAGCGATGAGCAGTTCTTC
>TRBJ1-5|.|TRBV20-1|.
CSASPGGSNQPQHF
TGCAGTGCTTCTCCGGGAGGTAGCAATCAGCCCCAGCATTTT
>TRBJ1-1|TRBD1|TRBV29-1|once
CSVAHRGDNTEAFF
TGCAGCGTGGCCCACAGGGGTGATAACACTGAAGCTTTCTTT
>TRBJ2-3|.|TRBV7-9|.
CASSLRGSTDTQYF
TGTGCCAGCAGCTTAAGGGGCAGCACAGATACGCAGTATTTT
>TRBJ2-7|.|TRBV11-1|.
CASSLISVGAEQYF
TGTGCCAGCAGCTTAATCTCCGTCGGGGCCGAGCAGTACTTC
>TRBJ2-7|.|TRBV3-1|.
CASSHGYEQYF
TGTGCCAGCAGCCATGGCTACGAGCAGTACTTC
>TRBJ2-1|.|TRBV20-1|.
CSASFRDSYNEQFF
TGCAGTGCTAGCTTCCGGGACTCCTACAATGAGCAGTTCTTC
>TRBJ2-5|TRBD1|TRBV15|.
CATSIRQGETQYF
TGTGCCACCAGCATTAGACAGGGGGAGACCCAGTACTTC
>TRBJ1-1|.|TRBV5-1|.
CASTASAGNTEAFF
TGCGCCAGCACCGCTTCGGCGGGGAACACTGAAGCTTTCTTT
>TRBJ1-5|.|TRBV5-1|.
CARRGTFDNQPQHF
TGCGCCAGGAGGGGGACATTTGACAATCAGCCCCAGCATTTT
>TRBJ1-1|.|TRBV6-2/TRBV6-3|.
CASSYLGLTGMNTEAFF
TGTGCCAGCAGCTACCTAGGCCTCACGGGGATGAACACTGAAGCTTTCTTT
>TRBJ2-1|.|TRBV6-5|.
CASRRGGEQFF
TGTGCCAGCAGGAGAGGTGGTGAGCAGTTCTTC
>TRBJ1-4|.|TRBV29-1|.
CSVTGTNPEKLFF
TGCAGCGTTACCGGCACAAATCCGGAAAAACTGTTTTTT
>TRBJ1-3|.|TRBV7-8|.
CASSLEGLPGNTIYF
TGTGCCAGCAGCTTAGAGGGACTCCCTGGAAACACCATATATTTT
>TRBJ2-3|.|TRBV20-1|.
CSASPGGLNTQYF
TGCAGTGCTAGCCCCGGGGGCCTCAATACGCAGTATTTT
>TRBJ2-1|TRBD2|TRBV7-8|.
CASRQTSGYNEQFF
TGTGCCAGCAGACAGACTAGCGGGTACAATGAGCAGTTCTTC
>TRBJ1-2|.|TRBV15|.
CATSRDDGGRADGYTF
TGTGCCACCAGCAGAGATGATGGAGGCCGCGCGGATGGCTACACCTTC
>TRBJ2-6|.|TRBV5-1|.
CASSLVAMWNSGANVLTF
TGCGCCAGCAGCTTGGTGGCCATGTGGAACTCTGGGGCCAACGTCCTGACTTTC
>TRBJ1-4|.|TRBV30|.
CAFNTATNEKLFF
TGTGCCTTCAACACTGCAACTAATGAAAAACTGTTTTTT
>TRBJ2-1|.|TRBV29-1|.
CSSGFSSYNEQFF
TGCAGCTCCGGGTTTAGCTCCTACAATGAGCAGTTCTTC